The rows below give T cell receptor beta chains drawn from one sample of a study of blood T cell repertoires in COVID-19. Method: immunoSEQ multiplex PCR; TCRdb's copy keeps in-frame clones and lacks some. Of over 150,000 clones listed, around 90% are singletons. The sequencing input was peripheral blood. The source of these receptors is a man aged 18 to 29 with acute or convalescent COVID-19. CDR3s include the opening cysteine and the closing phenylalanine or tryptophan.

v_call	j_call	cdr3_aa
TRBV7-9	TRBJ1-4	CASSSQFNEKLFF
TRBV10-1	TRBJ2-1	CASSSVPTLGYNEQFF
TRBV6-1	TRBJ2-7	CASSDQLEQYF
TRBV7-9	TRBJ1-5	CASSPGTGGGSNQPQHF
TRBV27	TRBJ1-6	CASSLLQPNSPLHF
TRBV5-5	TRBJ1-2	CASSLGDRSGYTF
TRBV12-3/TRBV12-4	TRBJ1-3	CASETAGDTIYF
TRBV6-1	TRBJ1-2	CASSDGADYYGYTF
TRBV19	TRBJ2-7	CASSRTGDYEQYF
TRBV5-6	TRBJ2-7	CASSLDMGEEQYF